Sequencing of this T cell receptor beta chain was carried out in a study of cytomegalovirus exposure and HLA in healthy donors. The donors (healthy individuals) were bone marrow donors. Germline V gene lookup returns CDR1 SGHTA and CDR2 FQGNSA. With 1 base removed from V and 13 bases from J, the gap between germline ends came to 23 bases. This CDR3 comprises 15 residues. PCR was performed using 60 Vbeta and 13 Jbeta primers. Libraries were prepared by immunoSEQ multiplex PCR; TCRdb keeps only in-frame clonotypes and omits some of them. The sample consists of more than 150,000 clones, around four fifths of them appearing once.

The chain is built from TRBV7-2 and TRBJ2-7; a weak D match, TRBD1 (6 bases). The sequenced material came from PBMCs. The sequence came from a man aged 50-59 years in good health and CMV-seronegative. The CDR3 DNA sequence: TGTGCCAGCAGCTTAGTGGTCGGCAGCCCCCAGGGGAAATACTTC. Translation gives CASSLVVGSPQGKYF.